This is a list of T cell receptor beta chains from one sample in a study of shared clonotypes between healthy human individuals. The data were produced by immunoSEQ multiplex PCR, yet TCRdb's version contains in-frame clones alone and is incomplete. This table has millions of clones, about 95% appearing once. Sequenced input: naive CD8+ T cells sorted from blood. Source of these receptors: a man aged 18-30 years in good health. The CDR3 runs from the conserved cysteine through the conserved F or W. Each record gives: V gene, clone size, D gene, J gene, CDR3 protein, CDR3 DNA. D genes are given only for firm matches. Clone size appears in some rows only: once, few, many, or a class for an expanded clone.

V: TRBV4-1; size: .; D: TRBD1; J: TRBJ1-6; CDR3: CASSQDWDSYNSPLHF; DNA: TGCGCCAGCAGCCAAGATTGGGACAGTTATAATTCACCCCTCCACTTT
V: TRBV7-2; size: .; D: .; J: TRBJ2-1; CDR3: CASSLTIGSGSLSEQFF; DNA: TGTGCCAGCAGCTTAACAATTGGATCGGGATCCTTGAGTGAGCAGTTCTTC
V: TRBV5-1; size: once; D: TRBD2; J: TRBJ2-7; CDR3: CASSWTSIFNEQYF; DNA: TGCGCCAGCAGTTGGACTAGCATTTTTAACGAGCAGTACTTC
V: TRBV6-4; size: .; D: .; J: TRBJ2-3; CDR3: CASSDVAGDTQYF; DNA: TGTGCCAGCAGTGACGTCGCGGGGGATACGCAGTATTTT
V: TRBV19; size: .; D: TRBD1; J: TRBJ1-2; CDR3: CASSNRDRGAFGYGYTF; DNA: TGTGCCAGTAGTAACCGGGACAGGGGAGCCTTTGGCTATGGCTACACCTTC
V: TRBV27; size: .; D: TRBD2; J: TRBJ2-7; CDR3: CASSWASGGLYEQYF; DNA: TGTGCCAGCAGTTGGGCGAGCGGGGGGCTGTACGAGCAGTACTTC
V: TRBV7-8; size: .; D: .; J: TRBJ1-4; CDR3: CASSLPGVGEKLFF; DNA: TGTGCCAGCAGCTTACCCGGGGTCGGCGAAAAACTGTTTTTT
V: TRBV7-9; size: once; D: .; J: TRBJ2-1; CDR3: CASSYGPEVAAYYNEQFF; DNA: TGTGCCAGCAGCTACGGGCCCGAAGTTGCGGCCTACTACAATGAGCAGTTCTTC
V: TRBV4-1; size: .; D: TRBD1; J: TRBJ1-1; CDR3: CASEGTGDEAFF; DNA: TGCGCCAGCGAAGGGACAGGGGATGAAGCTTTCTTT
V: TRBV28; size: once; D: .; J: TRBJ2-2; CDR3: CASSFIWERTGELFF; DNA: TGTGCCAGCAGTTTTATATGGGAGAGGACCGGGGAGCTGTTTTTT
V: TRBV4-2; size: .; D: .; J: TRBJ2-2; CDR3: CASSQRKDRDGELFF; DNA: TGTGCCAGCAGCCAGAGAAAGGATCGAGACGGGGAGCTGTTTTTT
V: TRBV28; size: .; D: .; J: TRBJ2-1; CDR3: CASSAPNEQFF; DNA: TGTGCCAGCAGCGCCCCCAATGAGCAGTTCTTC
V: TRBV19; size: .; D: TRBD1; J: TRBJ1-5; CDR3: CASTPGTGGLKPQHF; DNA: TGTGCCAGTACCCCCGGGACAGGGGGCTTGAAGCCCCAGCATTTT
V: TRBV30; size: .; D: TRBD1; J: TRBJ2-2; CDR3: CAIQGFTGELFF; DNA: TGTGCCATACAGGGGTTCACCGGGGAGCTGTTTTTT
V: TRBV28; size: .; D: .; J: TRBJ2-3; CDR3: CASSLPRGTRVGTQYF; DNA: TGTGCCAGCAGTTTACCCCGGGGGACGCGGGTAGGTACGCAGTATTTT
V: TRBV19; size: .; D: TRBD2; J: TRBJ2-3; CDR3: CASASTSVSTDTQYF; DNA: TGTGCCAGCGCCTCGACTAGCGTTAGCACAGATACGCAGTATTTT
V: TRBV11-2; size: .; D: TRBD2; J: TRBJ2-7; CDR3: CASSLDRTSGYEQYF; DNA: TGTGCCAGCAGCTTAGACCGGACTAGTGGCTACGAGCAGTACTTC
V: TRBV9; size: .; D: .; J: TRBJ1-6; CDR3: CASSPYEGSPLHF; DNA: TGTGCCAGCAGCCCCTATGAGGGTTCACCCCTCCACTTT
V: TRBV10-3; size: .; D: .; J: TRBJ2-5; CDR3: CAIGPDSQETQYF; DNA: TGTGCCATCGGCCCGGACTCGCAAGAGACCCAGTACTTC
V: TRBV7-9; size: once; D: .; J: TRBJ2-7; CDR3: CASSKTGSYEQYF; DNA: TGTGCCAGCAGCAAGACAGGCTCCTACGAGCAGTACTTC
V: TRBV18; size: .; D: .; J: TRBJ1-3; CDR3: CASSPITGKNGNTIYF; DNA: TGTGCCAGCTCACCTATCACAGGGAAGAATGGAAACACCATATATTTT
V: TRBV6-5; size: .; D: .; J: TRBJ1-2; CDR3: CASRSGEGYTF; DNA: TGTGCCAGCAGGTCTGGAGAGGGCTACACCTTC
V: TRBV28; size: .; D: .; J: TRBJ2-7; CDR3: CATTNSYEQYF; DNA: TGTGCCACCACTAACAGCTACGAGCAGTACTTC
V: TRBV19; size: .; D: .; J: TRBJ2-1; CDR3: CASSISAKAGNEQFF; DNA: TGTGCCAGTAGTATCAGTGCTAAGGCGGGCAATGAGCAGTTCTTC
V: TRBV7-9; size: once; D: TRBD1; J: TRBJ1-3; CDR3: CASSRTGSGNTIYF; DNA: TGTGCCAGCAGCCGGACAGGCTCTGGAAACACCATATATTTT
V: TRBV27; size: .; D: TRBD1; J: TRBJ2-7; CDR3: CASTPGQGINEQYF; DNA: TGTGCCAGCACCCCCGGACAGGGTATCAACGAGCAGTACTTC
V: TRBV5-6; size: .; D: .; J: TRBJ2-1; CDR3: CASSAAGTDENEQFF; DNA: TGTGCCAGCAGCGCCGCCGGGACGGACGAAAATGAGCAGTTCTTC
V: TRBV10-1; size: .; D: .; J: TRBJ2-7; CDR3: CASSILEDTYEQYF; DNA: TGCGCCAGCAGTATCCTAGAAGATACCTACGAGCAGTACTTC
V: TRBV7-2; size: .; D: TRBD2; J: TRBJ2-7; CDR3: CASSLPGLVHEQYF; DNA: TGTGCCAGCAGCTTACCGGGACTAGTCCACGAGCAGTACTTC
V: TRBV29-1; size: .; D: TRBD1; J: TRBJ1-4; CDR3: CSVGTGEEKLFF; DNA: TGCAGCGTTGGGACAGGGGAAGAAAAACTGTTTTTT
V: TRBV27; size: .; D: .; J: TRBJ1-5; CDR3: CASSPMGRGGNQPQHF; DNA: TGTGCCAGCAGTCCCATGGGCAGGGGAGGCAATCAGCCCCAGCATTTT
V: TRBV7-9; size: once; D: TRBD2; J: TRBJ2-7; CDR3: CASSLASGTSVEQYF; DNA: TGTGCCAGCAGCTTAGCCTCCGGGACTAGCGTCGAGCAGTACTTC
V: TRBV4-1; size: once; D: TRBD2; J: TRBJ2-3; CDR3: CASSQALAGGTDTQYF; DNA: TGCGCCAGCAGCCAGGCTCTAGCGGGGGGTACAGATACGCAGTATTTT
V: TRBV28; size: .; D: .; J: TRBJ2-7; CDR3: CASSFRGIRSYEQYF; DNA: TGTGCCAGCAGTTTCCGGGGAATTAGGTCCTACGAGCAGTACTTC
V: TRBV4-1; size: .; D: .; J: TRBJ2-1; CDR3: CASSQDSPMIYNEQFF; DNA: TGCGCCAGCAGCCAAGATTCGCCGATGATTTACAATGAGCAGTTCTTC
V: TRBV9; size: .; D: TRBD1; J: TRBJ2-7; CDR3: CASSVAGTGEGEQYF; DNA: TGTGCCAGCAGCGTCGCCGGGACAGGGGAAGGGGAGCAGTACTTC
V: TRBV6-6; size: .; D: .; J: TRBJ1-3; CDR3: CASSLTGAGNTIYF; DNA: TGTGCCAGCAGTTTGACAGGAGCTGGAAACACCATATATTTT
V: TRBV13; size: .; D: .; J: TRBJ1-4; CDR3: CASRQQGATNEKLFF; DNA: TGTGCCAGCAGACAACAGGGAGCAACTAATGAAAAACTGTTTTTT
V: TRBV4-3; size: once; D: .; J: TRBJ1-1; CDR3: CASSQDLRVQTEAFF; DNA: TGCGCCAGCAGCCAAGATTTGAGGGTCCAGACTGAAGCTTTCTTT
V: TRBV9; size: .; D: TRBD2; J: TRBJ2-1; CDR3: CASSVAGGNEQFF; DNA: TGTGCCAGCAGCGTAGCGGGGGGCAATGAGCAGTTCTTC